A few counts support the clone carrying this TCR beta chain. This record belongs to a study of cytomegalovirus exposure and HLA in healthy donors. With 60 Vbeta and 13 Jbeta primers, the PCR was carried out. Here immunoSEQ multiplex PCR was the method, and the copy in TCRdb shows in-frame clones only, minus some. This table has about 180,000 clones, 75% to 85% appearing once. Looked up from germline, CDR1 is MNHEY and CDR2 is SMNVEV (reference sequence). The CDR3 has 14 amino acids. V was trimmed by 4 bases and J by 8 bases, leaving 14 bases between them. This sequence joins TRBV27 and TRBJ1-4; perhaps TRBD1 as D (5 bases). Sample: PBMCs. The TCR originated in a woman in her sixties in good health and CMV-seropositive. This CDR3 is CASSYGRGGEKLFF. CDR3 DNA: TGTGCCAGCAGTTACGGGCGGGGGGGGGAAAAACTGTTTTTT.